The present TCR beta chain was sequenced within a study of cytomegalovirus exposure and HLA in healthy donors. Here immunoSEQ multiplex PCR was the method, and the copy in TCRdb shows in-frame clones only, minus some. The sample lists some 210,000 clones, approximately 87% occurring once. Trimming stripped 6 bases from V and 7 bases from J, with 15 bases between. Germline V gives CDR1 SQVTM, CDR2 ANQGSEA. This CDR3 is built from 13 residues. The source is a woman younger than 35 in good health and CMV-seronegative. Sequenced: PBMCs. The chain is built from TRBV29-1 and TRBJ2-2; D tentatively fits TRBD1 or TRBD2 (6 bases each). CDR3 DNA: TGCAGCGTAATACAGGGAGCGGGCGGGGAGCTGTTTTTT. Protein product: CSVIQGAGGELFF.